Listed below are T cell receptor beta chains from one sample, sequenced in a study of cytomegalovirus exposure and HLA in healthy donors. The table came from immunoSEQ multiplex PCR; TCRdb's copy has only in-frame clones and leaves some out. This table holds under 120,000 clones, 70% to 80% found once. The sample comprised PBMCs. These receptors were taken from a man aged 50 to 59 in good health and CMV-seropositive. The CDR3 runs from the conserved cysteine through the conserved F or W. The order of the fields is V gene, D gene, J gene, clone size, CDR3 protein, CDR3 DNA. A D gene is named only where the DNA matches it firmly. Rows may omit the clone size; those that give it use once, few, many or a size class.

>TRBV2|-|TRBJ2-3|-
CAWGGRGDTQYF
TGTGCCTGGGGGGGGCGAGGAGATACGCAGTATTTT
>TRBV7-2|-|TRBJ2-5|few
CASSVQTSQETQYF
TGTGCCAGCAGCGTTCAGACTAGCCAAGAGACCCAGTACTTC
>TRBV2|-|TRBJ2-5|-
CASSEAGLKETQYF
TGTGCCAGCAGTGAAGCGGGACTGAAAGAGACCCAGTACTTC
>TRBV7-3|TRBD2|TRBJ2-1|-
CASSFLRLAGVNNEQFF
TGTGCCAGCAGCTTCCTTAGACTAGCGGGAGTGAACAATGAGCAGTTCTTC
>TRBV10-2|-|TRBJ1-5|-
CASRASHNQPQHF
TGCGCCAGCAGGGCTTCCCACAATCAGCCCCAGCATTTT
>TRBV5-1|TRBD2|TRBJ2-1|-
CASSLAGTSPKEQFF
TGCGCCAGCAGCTTAGCCGGGACTAGCCCTAAGGAGCAGTTCTTC
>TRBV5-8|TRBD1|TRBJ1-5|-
CASSAGTGRNQPQHF
TGTGCCAGCAGCGCTGGGACAGGGAGGAATCAGCCCCAGCATTTT
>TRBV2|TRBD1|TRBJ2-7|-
CASSAGGTGSYEQYF
TGTGCCAGCAGTGCGGGCGGGACAGGATCCTACGAGCAGTACTTC
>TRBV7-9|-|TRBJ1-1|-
CASSLEVVVRRGPFF
TGTGCCAGCAGCTTAGAGGTTGTGGTTAGGAGGGGCCCGTTCTTT
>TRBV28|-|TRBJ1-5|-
CASSLGTPGANQPQHF
TGTGCCAGCAGTTTAGGCACCCCGGGAGCCAATCAGCCCCAGCATTTT
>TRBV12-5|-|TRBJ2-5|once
CADPGLSRPETQYF
TGTGCTGATCCGGGACTTAGTAGACCAGAGACCCAGTACTTC
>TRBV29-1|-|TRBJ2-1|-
CSAEKRYNEQFF
TGCAGCGCTGAAAAGAGATACAATGAGCAGTTCTTC
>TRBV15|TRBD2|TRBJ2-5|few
CATSVGGGLQETQYF
TGTGCCACCAGCGTCGGGGGGGGTCTCCAAGAGACCCAGTACTTC
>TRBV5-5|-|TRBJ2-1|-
CASNPRQYNEQFF
TGTGCCAGCAATCCGAGGCAGTACAATGAGCAGTTCTTC
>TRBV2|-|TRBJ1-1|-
CASSSLEVQGEAFF
TGTGCCAGCAGCTCACTAGAAGTACAGGGAGAAGCTTTCTTT
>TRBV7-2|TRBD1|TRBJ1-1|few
CASSLQGATEAFF
TGTGCCAGCAGCTTACAGGGGGCCACTGAAGCTTTCTTT